The 13 T cell receptor beta chains below were found in one sample sequenced in a study of T cells in Graves' hyperthyroidism and ophthalmopathy. RNA transcripts provided the source from which TCR beta CDR3 regions were amplified. HTBI primers were employed in a first-round RT-PCR of the TCR CDR3. TCRdb re-called the multiplex PCR reads with MiXCR, one entry per CDR3 protein. The data show roughly 280,000 distinct CDR3 sequences, with about 17% seen just once and 55% to 60% held by the top ten. Sequencing was performed on blood. The receptor set was obtained from a woman aged 60-70 years with Graves' ophthalmopathy.

The gene calls are TRBV3-1 and TRBJ2-1; 12 bases match TRBD2. In germline, CDR1 is LGHDT, CDR2 YNNKEL (reference sequence). V shed 3 bases, J shed 9 bases, and the junction held 12 bases outside the gene matches. The CDR3 has 17 amino acids. This CDR3 is CASSHSSTSGRWGEQFF. For the CDR3, the DNA is TGTGCCAGCAGCCATTCCTCGACTAGCGGGAGATGGGGTGAGCAGTTCTTC.

This clonotype was seen many times. The V call is TRBV20-1, the J call TRBJ1-5, with a possible D match to TRBD1 (6 bases). Per germline, CDR1 DFQATT and CDR2 SNEGSKA (reference sequence). The CDR3 covers 13 residues. Trimming took off 5 bases at V and 0 bases at J, with 8 bases between the two ends. CDR3 sequence reads: CSAVDSSNQPQHF. The CDR3 DNA sequence: TGCAGTGCTGTGGACAGTAGCAATCAGCCCCAGCATTTT.

This clonotype was counted at least ten times. A read error may produce the germline difference seen at one junction end. This chain uses TRBV20-1 with TRBJ2-5; no clear D gene. CDR1 and CDR2 (germline): DFQATT, SNEGSKA (reference sequence). CDR3 length: 13 amino acids. The CDR3 region is CSAPDPNQETQYF. DNA for the CDR3: TGCAGTGCCCCCGATCCGAACCAGGAGACCCAGTACTTC.

This sequence joins TRBV7-9 and TRBJ2-7; perhaps TRBD1 as D (6 bases). The CDR3 runs to 16 residues. CDR1 and CDR2 from the germline V gene are SEHNR and FQNEAQ (reference sequence). Trimming stripped 2 bases from V and 5 bases from J, with 19 bases between. The CDR3, as DNA: TGTGCCAGCAGCTTAACAGGGAGTTCAGTCCCTCACGAGCAGTACTTC. This translates into CASSLTGSSVPHEQYF.

The chain uses TRBV6-2 or TRBV6-3 and TRBJ2-5, with 9 nucleotides matching TRBD1. Gene TRBJ2-1 matches the end of the DNA better, so the J call may be wrong. The CDR3 runs 17 residues. In germline, CDR1 is MNHEY, CDR2 SVGEGT. The CDR3 is CASRTTTGGELQETQFF. In DNA, the CDR3 is TGTGCCAGCAGAACCACTACAGGGGGCGAACTTCAAGAGACCCAGTTCTTC.

This clonotype was detected ten times or more. The V call is TRBV20-1, the J call TRBJ1-5, with D perhaps matching TRBD1 (6 bases). Per the germline V gene, CDR1 is DFQATT and CDR2 is SNEGSKA (reference sequence). Trimming shortened V by 5 bases and J by 6 bases, and 17 bases separated the two germline ends. This CDR3 comprises 14 residues. CDR3 in DNA: TGCAGTGCTCGACCTCCGACAGGCGTTCAGCCCCAGCATTTT. This gives the protein CSARPPTGVQPQHF.

This clonotype was counted ten times or more. V gene TRBV7-9 combines with J gene TRBJ2-7; D gene unclear. The CDR3 is 15 residues long. Trimming cost V 3 bases and J 0 bases, with 12 bases left between them. Germline CDR1 and CDR2: SEHNR and FQNEAQ (reference sequence). In DNA, the CDR3 is TGTGCCAGCAGCTTTCCGACGGGCAGCTCCTACGAGCAGTACTTC. This translates into CASSFPTGSSYEQYF.

V is TRBV10-3 and J is TRBJ2-3, with D unresolved. The CDR3 contains 12 residues. V lost 8 bases to trimming and J lost 1 base, with 7 bases between them. Germline CDR1 and CDR2: ENHRY and SYGVKD. CDR3 loop: CAISEGTDTQYF. The CDR3 DNA sequence: TGTGCCATCTCCGAGGGCACAGATACGCAGTATTTT.

This clonotype was counted at least ten times. The chain links TRBV20-1 to TRBJ2-1; 9 positions match TRBD2. Germline V gives CDR1 DFQATT, CDR2 SNEGSKA (reference sequence). The J segment lost 4 bases and the V segment lost 0 bases, leaving 10 bases of the junction unmatched. There are 17 residues in the CDR3. The DNA of the CDR3 is TGCAGTGCTAGAGATCAGGGGAGCGGGGGGTCTTACAATGAGCAGTTCTTC. Translated: CSARDQGSGGSYNEQFF.

The CDR3 loop is CASSYSASSYEQYF. The CDR3, as DNA: TGTGCCAGCAGTTACTCCGCCAGCTCCTACGAGCAGTACTTC. The chain employs TRBV6-5 and TRBJ2-7, with D unresolved. Germline V CDR1 and CDR2: MNHEY, SVGAGI. This CDR3 contains 14 residues. With 0 bases removed from V and 0 bases from J, the gap between germline ends came to 6 bases.

This clonotype was seen at least ten times. The CDR3 DNA reads TGTGCCAGCAGCTTAACCTGGCGGGGGACTAGCACAGATACGCAGTATTTT. Protein: CASSLTWRGTSTDTQYF. This chain connects TRBV7-2 to TRBJ2-3; 7 bases agree with TRBD2. CDR1 is SGHTA, CDR2 FQGNSA, per germline. V gave up 2 bases and J gave up 0 bases; unmatched junction bases: 8. The CDR3 totals 17 residues.

This clonotype was recorded many times. The CDR3 DNA follows: TGTGCCAGCAGTGATTGGGTCTCCTACAATGAGCAGTTCTTC. Its translation is CASSDWVSYNEQFF. J is TRBJ2-1 and V is TRBV2, with D hard to call. The ends were cut back, 3 bases at V and 0 bases at J, with 6 bases in the middle. The CDR3 length is 14 residues. Germline V gene lookup returns CDR1 SNHLY and CDR2 FYNNEI.

Remarks on this clonotype: A much larger clone differs by one base, so this may be a read error. The chain is built from TRBV12-3 or TRBV12-4 and TRBJ1-5; 8 bases are shared with TRBD1. The V and J ends lost 2 bases and 5 bases, in that order; junction bases with no gene match: 2. The CDR3 has 14 amino acids. Here the CDR3 reads CASSLTGGYQPQHF. The CDR3 DNA reads TGTGCCAGCAGTTTAACAGGGGGGTATCAGCCCCAGCATTTT.